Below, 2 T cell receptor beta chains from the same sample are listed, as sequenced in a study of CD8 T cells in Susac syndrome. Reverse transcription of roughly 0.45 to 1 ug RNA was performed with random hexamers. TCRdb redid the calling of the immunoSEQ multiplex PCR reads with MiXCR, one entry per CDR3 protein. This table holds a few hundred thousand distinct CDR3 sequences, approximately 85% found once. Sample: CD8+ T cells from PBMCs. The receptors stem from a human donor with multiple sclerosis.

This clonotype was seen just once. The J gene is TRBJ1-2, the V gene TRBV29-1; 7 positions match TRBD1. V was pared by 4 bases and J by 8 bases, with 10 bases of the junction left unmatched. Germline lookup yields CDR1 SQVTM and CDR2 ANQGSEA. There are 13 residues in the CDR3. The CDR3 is CSVVGGQWKGYTF. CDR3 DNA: TGCAGCGTTGTAGGGGGCCAATGGAAAGGCTACACCTTC.

This CDR3 reads CASSLRASPSYEQYF. CDR3 nucleotide sequence: TGTGCCAGCAGCTTGCGGGCCTCCCCATCCTACGAGCAGTACTTC. J is TRBJ2-7 and V is TRBV5-4; D remains unclear. CDR3 size: 15 residues. Germline lookup yields CDR1 SGHNT and CDR2 YYREEE (reference sequence). V lost 1 base to trimming and J lost 1 base, with 12 bases between them.